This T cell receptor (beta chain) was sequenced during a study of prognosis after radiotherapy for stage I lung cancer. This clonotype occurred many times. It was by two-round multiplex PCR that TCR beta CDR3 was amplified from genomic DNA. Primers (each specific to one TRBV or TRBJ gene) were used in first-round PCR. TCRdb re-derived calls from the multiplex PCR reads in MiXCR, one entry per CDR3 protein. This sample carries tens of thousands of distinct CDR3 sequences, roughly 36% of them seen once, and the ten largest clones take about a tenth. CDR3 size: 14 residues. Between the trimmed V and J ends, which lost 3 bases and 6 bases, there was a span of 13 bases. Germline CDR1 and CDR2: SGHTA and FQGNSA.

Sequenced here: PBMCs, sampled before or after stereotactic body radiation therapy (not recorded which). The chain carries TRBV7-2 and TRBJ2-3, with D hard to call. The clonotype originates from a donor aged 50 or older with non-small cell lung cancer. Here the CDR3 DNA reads TGTGCCAGCAGCTTTAGACCTTTCGGGGATACGCAGTATTTT. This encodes CASSFRPFGDTQYF.